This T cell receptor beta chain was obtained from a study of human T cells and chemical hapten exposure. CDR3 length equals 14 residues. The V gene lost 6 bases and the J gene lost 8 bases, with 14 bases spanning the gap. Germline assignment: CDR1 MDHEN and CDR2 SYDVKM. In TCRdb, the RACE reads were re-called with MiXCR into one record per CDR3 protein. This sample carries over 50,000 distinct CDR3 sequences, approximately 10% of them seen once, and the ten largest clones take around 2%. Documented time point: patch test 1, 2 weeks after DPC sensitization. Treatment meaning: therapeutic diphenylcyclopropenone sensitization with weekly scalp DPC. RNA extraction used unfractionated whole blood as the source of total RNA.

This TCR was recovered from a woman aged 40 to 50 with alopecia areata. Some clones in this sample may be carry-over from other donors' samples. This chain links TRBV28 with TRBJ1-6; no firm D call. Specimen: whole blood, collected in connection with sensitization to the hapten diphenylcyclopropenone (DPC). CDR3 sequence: CASSLIDWDSPLHF. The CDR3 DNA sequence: TGTGCCAGCAGCCTCATCGACTGGGATTCACCCCTCCACTTT.